These 18 T cell receptor beta chains were sequenced from one sample in a study of radiation and T cells in renal cell carcinoma. Described time point: baseline pretreatment blood. The treatment: 15 Gy SBRT to primary tumor, nephrectomy 4 weeks later. The table came from immunoSEQ multiplex PCR; TCRdb's copy has only in-frame clones and leaves some out. The table lists about 150,000 clones, about 88% of them singletons. The sample consisted of blood, taken from a patient whose treatment included radiotherapy and nephrectomy. The source of these receptors is a woman between 65 and 79 years old with renal cell carcinoma.

The J gene is TRBJ2-1, the V gene TRBV18; D uncertain. Looked up from germline, CDR1 is KGHSH and CDR2 is LQKENI. The CDR3 has 13 residues. V lost 3 bases and J lost 4, with 7 bases in between. In DNA, the CDR3 is TGTGCCAGCTCACCTACTCCGTACAATGAGCAGTTCTTC. Protein product: CASSPTPYNEQFF.

This chain joins TRBV5-4 and TRBJ2-3; D unresolved. Germline-derived CDR1 and CDR2 are SGHNT and YYREEE (reference sequence). Trimming pared 0 bases from V and 1 base from J, leaving 3 bases between. The CDR3 spans 13 residues. CDR3: CASSLAGTDTQYF. Written as DNA, the CDR3 is TGTGCCAGCAGCTTGGCCGGCACAGATACGCAGTATTTT.

The chain has TRBV2 and TRBJ2-3; no definite D call. The CDR3 length is 15 residues. Germline V gives CDR1 SNHLY, CDR2 FYNNEI. The ends were cut back, 1 base at V and 1 base at J, with 9 bases in the middle. The CDR3 DNA follows: TGTGCCAGCAGTGAAGATGGTACCGGCACAGATACGCAGTATTTT. It yields the protein CASSEDGTGTDTQYF.

This chain uses TRBV27 with TRBJ1-5, with D unclear. The germline CDR1 and CDR2 sequences are MNHEY and SMNVEV (reference sequence). The V gene lost 4 bases and the J gene lost 3 bases, with 7 bases spanning the gap. CDR3 size: 13 residues. Written as DNA, the CDR3 is TGTGCCAGCAGTTCCCGGGTCAATCAGCCCCAGCATTTT. This translates into CASSSRVNQPQHF.

CDR3 amino acids: CASSPGQGAREQFF. The DNA for the CDR3 is TGCGCCAGCAGCCCGGGACAGGGGGCCCGGGAGCAGTTCTTC. This chain uses TRBV4-3 with TRBJ2-1; 12 bases line up with TRBD1. The length of the CDR3 is 14 residues. J was trimmed by 10 bases and V by 4 bases; bases with no gene match: 5. Germline V gene data show CDR1 as LGHNA and CDR2 as YSLEER.

This clone has just a few counts. The chain uses TRBV15 and TRBJ1-1; the D gene is possibly TRBD1 (6 bases). The CDR3 runs to 13 residues. CDR1 is LNHNV and CDR2 is YYDKDF in the germline V gene (reference sequence). Trimming left V 1 base short and J 4 bases short, with 7 bases between. The CDR3 region is CATSRVGATEAFF. For the CDR3, the DNA is TGTGCCACCAGCAGAGTGGGGGCCACTGAAGCTTTCTTT.

The chain couples TRBV29-1 to TRBJ2-7; 7 nucleotides align to TRBD1. From germline, CDR1 is SQVTM and CDR2 ANQGSEA. This CDR3 has 11 residues. Trimming cost V 6 bases and J 6 bases; bases outside gene matches: 5. The CDR3 protein is CSVGTGVEQYF. The CDR3 DNA is TGCAGCGTGGGAACAGGGGTCGAGCAGTACTTC.

This rearrangement joins TRBV28 to TRBJ1-5; the D gene is possibly TRBD1 (6 bases). Looked up from germline, CDR1 is MDHEN and CDR2 is SYDVKM. The CDR3 has 14 amino acids. Trimming left V 2 bases short and J 9 bases short, with 14 bases between. CDR3 DNA: TGTGCCAGCAGTTTAAGGGGGGTCGAAGGGCCCCAGCATTTT. Translating it yields CASSLRGVEGPQHF. Combining the CDR3 with reference TRBV28 and TRBJ1-5 gives the whole variable domain DVKVTQSSRYLVKRTGEKVFLECVQDMDHENMFWYRQDPGLGLRLIYFSYDVKMKEKGDIPEGYSVSREKKERFSLILESASTNQTSMYLCASSLRGVEGPQHFGDGTRLSIL.

The chain employs TRBV11-2 and TRBJ1-2; D not certain. The CDR3 covers 14 residues. Per germline, CDR1 SGHAT and CDR2 FQNNGV. V was shortened by 2 bases and J by 7 bases, with 14 bases between the two germline ends. Here the CDR3 DNA reads TGTGCCAGCAGCTTATGGTACAAGGATGGTGGCTACACCTTC. Amino acid sequence: CASSLWYKDGGYTF.

V usage is TRBV9 and J usage is TRBJ1-1; a weak D match, TRBD1 (6 bases). Germline V CDR1 and CDR2: SGDLS, YYNGEE. The CDR3 covers 14 residues. The V end lost 0 bases, the J end lost 3 bases, and 9 bases lay between the germline ends. This chain's CDR3 is CASSVAGADTEAFF. The CDR3 region has the DNA TGTGCCAGCAGCGTAGCAGGGGCGGACACTGAAGCTTTCTTT.

The CDR3 loop is CASRHTDTQYF. DNA for the CDR3: TGTGCCAGTAGGCACACAGATACGCAGTATTTT. V is TRBV19 and J is TRBJ2-3; the D is unclear. Germline V gene data show CDR1 as LNHDA and CDR2 as SQIVND (reference sequence). The V end lost 6 bases, the J end lost 2 bases, and 3 bases lay between the germline ends. The length of the CDR3 is 11 residues.

The chain joins TRBV6-1 to TRBJ2-1; TRBD1 or TRBD2 may be the D gene (6 bases each). CDR3 length: 12 amino acids. The V end lost 3 bases, the J end lost 15 bases, and 15 bases lay between the germline ends. Germline V gene lookup returns CDR1 MNHNS and CDR2 SASEGT. CDR3 nucleotide sequence: TGTGCCAGCAGTGATTGGGGGGCGCGGGGGTTCTTC. Protein sequence: CASSDWGARGFF.

V and J are TRBV4-3 and TRBJ1-2; 10 nucleotides agree with TRBD1. The V and J ends lost 0 bases and 5 bases, in that order; junction bases with no gene match: 3. This CDR3 is 15 amino acids long. Germline CDR1 is LGHNA and CDR2 is YSLEER. In DNA form, the CDR3 reads TGCGCCAGCAGCCAAGACGGACAGGGGGTATATGGCTACACCTTC. It is translated as CASSQDGQGVYGYTF.

The chain combines TRBV6-5 with TRBJ1-1, with D unresolved. CDR1 and CDR2 from the germline V gene are MNHEY and SVGAGI. The CDR3 has 12 residues. Trimming shortened V by 6 bases and J by 1 base, and 6 bases separated the two germline ends. The CDR3 sequence is CASRIRNTEAFF. The CDR3 DNA sequence: TGTGCCAGCAGAATCAGGAACACTGAAGCTTTCTTT.

This chain uses TRBV6-5 with TRBJ1-6, with D possibly matching TRBD1 (5 bases). CDR1 MNHEY and CDR2 SVGAGI come from the germline V gene. Trimming left V 5 bases short and J 3 bases short, with 11 bases between. The CDR3 totals 15 residues. CDR3 coding DNA: TGTGCCAGCAGTGCAGGGACCCTCTATAATTCACCCCTCCACTTT. Translation: CASSAGTLYNSPLHF.

This chain links TRBV7-6 with TRBJ1-2, with D uncertain. The V gene's germline CDR1 is SGHVS and CDR2 FNYEAQ. Trimming shortened V by 1 base and J by 3 bases, and 12 bases separated the two germline ends. The length of the CDR3 is 15 residues. Written as DNA, the CDR3 is TGTGCCAGCAGCTTAGTAATAGCCAGCTACTATGGCTACACCTTC. Its protein is CASSLVIASYYGYTF. Supplemented by reference TRBV7-6 and TRBJ1-2, the full variable domain reads GAGVSQSPRYKVTKRGQDVALRCDPISGHVSLYWYRQALGQGPEFLTYFNYEAQQDKSGLPNDRFSAERPEGSISTLTIQRTEQRDSAMYRCASSLVIASYYGYTFGSGTRLTVV.

V and J are TRBV7-6 and TRBJ2-7, with 10 nucleotides matching TRBD1. CDR1 SGHVS and CDR2 FNYEAQ come from the germline V gene. V trimming: 4 bases; J trimming: 7 bases; junction bases outside the gene matches: 7. The CDR3 is 14 residues long. CDR3 residues: CASSSRPGQGEQYF. In nucleotides, the CDR3 is TGTGCCAGCAGCTCGAGACCGGGACAGGGGGAGCAGTACTTC.

The rearrangement joins TRBV6-1 to TRBJ2-7, with a tentative D call TRBD1 (6 bases). CDR3 size: 15 residues. Germline CDR1 MNHNS, CDR2 SASEGT. Trimming took off 5 bases at V and 0 bases at J, with 14 bases between the two ends. The CDR3 region is CASSLGDRISYEQYF. DNA of the CDR3: TGTGCCAGCAGTTTAGGAGACAGGATCTCCTACGAGCAGTACTTC.